A selection of T cell receptor beta chains follows, all from one sample in a study of CD8 T cells in ankylosing spondylitis. TCRdb reprocessed the 5' RACE reads via MiXCR and lists one record per CDR3 protein. This repertoire shows 230,000 or so distinct CDR3 sequences, roughly 18% found once; its top ten account for around 30%. The sequencing input was blood, either unsorted or a sorted T cell fraction (not recorded which). The receptors here all came from a male donor with ankylosing spondylitis or in good health (not recorded which). CDR3s include the opening cysteine and the closing phenylalanine or tryptophan. D genes are given only for firm matches. Clone size is stated in some rows and not others, as once, few, many or a class when expanded.

TRBV19	.	TRBD2	TRBJ2-7	TGTGCCAGTAGTGTGGGACTAAACTACGAGCAGTACTTC	CASSVGLNYEQYF
TRBV7-9	.	TRBD2	TRBJ2-1	TGTGCCAGCAGCGACGGGACTAGCGGGAGGAACTACAATGAGCAGTTCTTC	CASSDGTSGRNYNEQFF
TRBV27	.	TRBD2	TRBJ2-1	TGTGCCAGCACCCTTCTAGCGGCCAACTACAATGAGCAGTTCTTC	CASTLLAANYNEQFF
TRBV20-1	many	.	TRBJ2-3	TGCAGTGCTAGAGAGGTCGGATCTAGCACAGATACGCAGTATTTT	CSAREVGSSTDTQYF
TRBV7-3	.	TRBD1	TRBJ2-5	TGTGCCAGCAGCTTAACCCGGACAGGGGGGCAAGAGACCCAGTACTTC	CASSLTRTGGQETQYF
TRBV6-2/TRBV6-3	.	.	TRBJ1-4	TGTGCCAGCAGTTACGCGCTCGAAAAACTGTTTTTT	CASSYALEKLFF
TRBV25-1	.	TRBD2	TRBJ2-2	TGTGCCAGCAGTGGGACTAGGCGCACCGGGGAGCTGTTTTTT	CASSGTRRTGELFF
TRBV3-1	few	.	TRBJ2-7	TGTGCCAGCTGCCAAGAGCCCTCAGTCTCCTACGAGCAGTACTTC	CASCQEPSVSYEQYF
TRBV6-1	.	TRBD2	TRBJ2-3	TGTGCCAGCAGTCATTTGGCCCCCATTAGCGGGACCACAGATACGCAGTATTTT	CASSHLAPISGTTDTQYF
TRBV12-3/TRBV12-4	few	.	TRBJ2-7	TGTGCCAGCAGTTTCACGGGCGGCGAGCAGTACTTC	CASSFTGGEQYF
TRBV20-1	.	.	TRBJ2-7	TGCAGTGCTAGAGATAGGCTAGAGCCCTCCTACGAGCAGTACTTC	CSARDRLEPSYEQYF
TRBV12-3/TRBV12-4	few	.	TRBJ1-1	TGTGCCATCTCAAACCCGGCAGCTGAAGCTTTCTTT	CAISNPAAEAFF
TRBV29-1	.	TRBD2	TRBJ2-2	TGCAGCGTTGAGACCCTAGCGGGAGGGCCTAACGGGGAGCTGTTTTTT	CSVETLAGGPNGELFF
TRBV20-1	many	TRBD2	TRBJ2-7	TGCAGTGCGCTATATGAGGGAGGGCCCTACGAGCAGTACTTC	CSALYEGGPYEQYF
TRBV6-1	few	.	TRBJ2-2	TGTGCCAGCAGTGAAACGACAGGGAACACCGGGGAGCTGTTTTTT	CASSETTGNTGELFF
TRBV4-3	many	.	TRBJ2-7	TGCGCCAGCAGCCAAGATGGTAGGGTAGACGAGCAGTACTTC	CASSQDGRVDEQYF
TRBV13	few	TRBD1	TRBJ1-1	TGTGCCAGCAGCTTAGGCCTTGGACAGGGTAACACTGAAGCTTTCTTT	CASSLGLGQGNTEAFF
TRBV11-2	few	.	TRBJ2-3	TGTGCCAGCAGCTTAGTTGTCGTAGATACGCAGTATTTT	CASSLVVVDTQYF
TRBV28	.	TRBD1	TRBJ1-4	TGTGCCAGCAGTTGGACAGGGCGAAAACTTAATGAAAAACTGTTTTTT	CASSWTGRKLNEKLFF
TRBV29-1	few	TRBD1	TRBJ2-7	TGCAGCGCTATTGAATGGGACAGCGGACCCTACTACGAGCAGTACTTC	CSAIEWDSGPYYEQYF
TRBV4-2	few	.	TRBJ1-4	TGTGCCAGCAGCCAAGACGGGACCCTGAGTTTTAATGAAAAACTGTTTTTT	CASSQDGTLSFNEKLFF
TRBV12-3/TRBV12-4	few	TRBD1	TRBJ2-3	TGTGCCAGCAGCCCGGGACAGAGAGATACGCAGTATTTT	CASSPGQRDTQYF
TRBV14	few	TRBD1	TRBJ2-7	TGTGCCAGCAGCCACCCGGGACAGGGGAACGAGCAGTACTTC	CASSHPGQGNEQYF
TRBV7-8	many	TRBD1	TRBJ2-1	TGTGCCAGCAGCCCCCTGATCCTCGGGACAGGGGGCTATCCTGTTAATGAGCAGTTCTTC	CASSPLILGTGGYPVNEQFF
TRBV4-1	few	.	TRBJ2-7	TGCGCCAGCAGCCAAGATGTAACAGGGTATCACGAGCAGTACTTC	CASSQDVTGYHEQYF
TRBV11-1	.	TRBD1	TRBJ2-5	TGTGCCAGCAGCTCCGGGACAGGGTGGACCCAGTACTTC	CASSSGTGWTQYF
TRBV29-1	.	.	TRBJ2-7	TGCAGCGTTGTCAAAGGTGACGGTGCCGGGACGCCGAGCTCCTACGAGCAGTACTTC	CSVVKGDGAGTPSSYEQYF
TRBV20-1	.	.	TRBJ1-5	TGCAGTGCTAGAGATATGCCCGAAAATCAGCCCCAGCATTTT	CSARDMPENQPQHF
TRBV5-5	many	.	TRBJ2-5	TGTGCCAGCAGCTTGTTTGGAAAGACCCAGTACTTC	CASSLFGKTQYF
TRBV25-1	few	TRBD1	TRBJ1-5	TGTGCCAGCAGGAGTCACAGGGGGAGTCAGCCCCAGCATTTT	CASRSHRGSQPQHF
TRBV4-1	few	TRBD1	TRBJ2-3	TGCGCCAGCAGCCTTCGGGACAGGGGAGTTACAGATACGCAGTATTTT	CASSLRDRGVTDTQYF
TRBV20-1	.	.	TRBJ2-1	TGCAGTGCTAGGCTTGGGCCTAGCTCCTACAATGAGCAGTTCTTC	CSARLGPSSYNEQFF
TRBV7-2	.	TRBD1	TRBJ2-3	TGTGCCAGCAGCTTAGGACCGGGACAGGGAAGCTCAGATACGCAGTATTTT	CASSLGPGQGSSDTQYF
TRBV12-3/TRBV12-4	.	.	TRBJ2-1	TGTGCCAGCAGTCCCCCAGGGTCTCTCTACAATGAGCAGTTCTTC	CASSPPGSLYNEQFF
TRBV12-3/TRBV12-4	once	.	TRBJ2-7	TGTGCCAGCGGCCAACGGGAGAACTACGAGCAGTACTTC	CASGQRENYEQYF
TRBV5-4	.	TRBD1	TRBJ2-1	TGTGCCAGCAGCTTTTTGACAGGGGGCGAGTGGGAGCACTACAATGAGCAGTTCTTC	CASSFLTGGEWEHYNEQFF
TRBV29-1	.	TRBD1	TRBJ1-1	TGCAGCGTTGAAGGGGACAGAGTTGAAGCTTTCTTT	CSVEGDRVEAFF
TRBV4-1	.	.	TRBJ2-3	TGCGCCAGCAGCCAAATTGGAGGCACAGATACGCAGTATTTT	CASSQIGGTDTQYF
TRBV9	.	.	TRBJ2-2	TGTGCCAGCAGCGTACCGGACTCGACGAACACCGGGGAGCTGTTTTTT	CASSVPDSTNTGELFF
TRBV6-5	.	.	TRBJ1-2	TGTGCCAGCAGTTACATGGACAGCTCCTATGGCTACACCTTC	CASSYMDSSYGYTF
TRBV6-5	.	.	TRBJ2-5	TGTGCCAGCAGTAACATAAACGGAGGGGACGTGGAGACCCAGTACTTC	CASSNINGGDVETQYF
TRBV25-1	few	.	TRBJ1-2	TGTGCCAGCAGGGACAGAAGTCACTATGGCTACACCTTC	CASRDRSHYGYTF
TRBV4-2	few	.	TRBJ2-1	TGTGCCAGCAGCCAAGGGGACGTCATTAAGTCCTACAATGAGCAGTTCTTC	CASSQGDVIKSYNEQFF
TRBV3-1	.	.	TRBJ2-4	TGTGCCTCCAGCCAGCAAGCCCCTTGGACACCGCTAGCCAAAAACATTCAGTACTTC	CASSQQAPWTPLAKNIQYF
TRBV29-1	few	.	TRBJ2-1	TGCAGCGTTTGGGGGGAGAGGGATGAGCAGTTCTTC	CSVWGERDEQFF
TRBV6-2/TRBV6-3	few	.	TRBJ2-7	TGTGCCAGCAGTGACAGCACTCTTACGTTGGAGCAGTACTTC	CASSDSTLTLEQYF
TRBV6-1	many	TRBD1	TRBJ2-1	TGTGCCAGCAGTGCCCGAGACAGGGCTCAGGGCAATGAGCAGTTCTTC	CASSARDRAQGNEQFF
TRBV4-3	many	TRBD1	TRBJ2-1	TGCGCCAGCAAGGGGGCTAACCGCGATGAGCAGTTCTTC	CASKGANRDEQFF
TRBV27	.	TRBD1	TRBJ2-7	TGTGCCAGCAGTCCCGGCGGCAGGGGGTACGAGCAGTACTTC	CASSPGGRGYEQYF
TRBV6-2/TRBV6-3	few	.	TRBJ2-2	TGTGCCAGCACTAAAGGGGACATTGCCTACACCGGGGAGCTGTTTTTT	CASTKGDIAYTGELFF
TRBV29-1	few	TRBD2	TRBJ2-1	TGCAGCGTTGAAGGATTAGCGGGAAACTACAATGAGCAGTTCTTC	CSVEGLAGNYNEQFF
TRBV6-1	.	TRBD1	TRBJ2-7	TGTGCCAGCAGTCAGGGGGACAGCTTTCCCTACGAGCAGTACTTC	CASSQGDSFPYEQYF
TRBV6-4	.	.	TRBJ2-5	TGTGCCAGCAGCGAAGAGGTACAGGGCCAGACCCAGTACTTC	CASSEEVQGQTQYF